These 4 T cell receptor beta chains came from one sample sequenced in a study of blood T cell repertoires in COVID-19. TCRdb's table, derived via immunoSEQ multiplex PCR, lists solely in-frame clones and lacks some. The sample lists hundreds of thousands of clones, approximately 86% occurring once. Sequencing was done on a sample of PBMCs or T cells enriched from blood (not recorded which). The receptors were gathered from a woman aged 40 to 55 with acute COVID-19.

The chain employs TRBV3-1 (or the pseudogene TRBV3-2) and TRBJ2-7; the D gene is possibly TRBD2 (6 bases). The CDR3 has 14 residues. V dropped 5 bases and J dropped 2 bases, with 13 bases sitting between them. CDR1 is LGHDT and CDR2 is YNNKEL in the germline V gene (reference sequence). The CDR3 nucleotides read TGTGCCAGCAGCGATAGGGCGGGAACCTACGAGCAGTACTTC. This codes for CASSDRAGTYEQYF.

The chain employs TRBV6-5 and TRBJ1-2; 7 bases fit TRBD1. V shed 2 bases, J shed 8 bases, and the junction held 5 bases outside the gene matches. Per the germline V gene, CDR1 is MNHEY and CDR2 is SVGAGI. The CDR3 runs to 13 residues. CDR3 amino acids: CASSYRQGEGYTF. The CDR3 DNA is TGTGCCAGCAGTTACAGGCAGGGGGAGGGCTACACCTTC.

The chain carries TRBV2 and TRBJ1-2; perhaps TRBD1 as D (5 bases). The CDR3 is 14 amino acids. V was clipped by 4 bases and J by 8 bases, with 17 bases between them. Germline assignment: CDR1 SNHLY and CDR2 FYNNEI. Here the CDR3 reads CASSVRTGDYGYTF. CDR3 sequence (DNA): TGTGCCAGCAGTGTACGAACAGGCGATTACGGCTACACCTTC.

This rearrangement joins TRBV5-1 to TRBJ1-3, with 7 positions matching TRBD1. Germline loops: CDR1 SGHRS, CDR2 YFSETQ. This CDR3 is built from 16 residues. Unmatched junction bases numbered 5, after V lost 2 bases and J lost 0 bases. This CDR3 is CASSLWDSYSGNTIYF. The CDR3 DNA sequence: TGCGCCAGCAGCTTATGGGACAGTTACTCTGGAAACACCATATATTTT.